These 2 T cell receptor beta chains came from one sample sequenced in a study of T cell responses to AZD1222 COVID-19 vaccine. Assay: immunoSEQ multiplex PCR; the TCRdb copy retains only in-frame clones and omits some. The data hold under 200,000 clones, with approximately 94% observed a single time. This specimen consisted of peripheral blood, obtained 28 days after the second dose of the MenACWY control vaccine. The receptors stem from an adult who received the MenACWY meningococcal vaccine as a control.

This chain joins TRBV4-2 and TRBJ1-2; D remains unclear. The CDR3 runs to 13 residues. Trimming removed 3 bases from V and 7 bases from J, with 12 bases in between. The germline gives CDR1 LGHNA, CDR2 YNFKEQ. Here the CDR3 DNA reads TGTGCCAGCAGCCATTCCCGATCCCCTGGCTACACCTTC. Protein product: CASSHSRSPGYTF.

The CDR3 nucleotides are TGTGCCAGCACCCCACCTGGGGTTTCACCCCTCCACTTT. This gives the protein CASTPPGVSPLHF. The chain combines TRBV6-2 or TRBV6-3 with TRBJ1-6; D unresolved. V lost 7 bases, J lost 9 bases, and 13 bases lay in between. This CDR3 has 13 residues. CDR1 is MNHEY and CDR2 is SVGEGT in the germline V gene.